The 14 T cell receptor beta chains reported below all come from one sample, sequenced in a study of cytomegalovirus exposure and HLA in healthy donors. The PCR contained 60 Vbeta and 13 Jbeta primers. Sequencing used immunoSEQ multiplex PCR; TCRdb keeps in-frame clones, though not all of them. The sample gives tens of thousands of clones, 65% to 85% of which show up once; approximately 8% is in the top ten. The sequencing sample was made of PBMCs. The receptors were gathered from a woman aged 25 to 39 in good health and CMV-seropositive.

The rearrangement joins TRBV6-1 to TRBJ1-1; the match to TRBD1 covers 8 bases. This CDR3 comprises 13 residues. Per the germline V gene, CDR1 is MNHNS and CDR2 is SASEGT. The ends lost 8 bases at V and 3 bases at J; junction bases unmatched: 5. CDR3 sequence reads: CASRSGGDTEAFF. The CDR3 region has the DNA TGTGCCAGCCGGTCAGGGGGCGACACTGAAGCTTTCTTT.

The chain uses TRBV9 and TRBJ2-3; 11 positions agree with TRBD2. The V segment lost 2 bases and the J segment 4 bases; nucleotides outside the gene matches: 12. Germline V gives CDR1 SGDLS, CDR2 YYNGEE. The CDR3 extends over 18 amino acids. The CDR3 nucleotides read TGTGCCAGCAGCGTCAGACCCCTTGGGACTAGCGGCGCAGATACGCAGTATTTT. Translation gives CASSVRPLGTSGADTQYF.

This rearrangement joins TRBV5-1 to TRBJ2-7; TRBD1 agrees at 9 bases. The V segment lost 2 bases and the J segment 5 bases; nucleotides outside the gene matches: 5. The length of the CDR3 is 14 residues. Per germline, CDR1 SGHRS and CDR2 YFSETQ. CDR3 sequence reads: CASSLGQGPDEQYF. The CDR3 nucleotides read TGCGCCAGCAGCTTAGGACAGGGGCCCGACGAGCAGTACTTC.

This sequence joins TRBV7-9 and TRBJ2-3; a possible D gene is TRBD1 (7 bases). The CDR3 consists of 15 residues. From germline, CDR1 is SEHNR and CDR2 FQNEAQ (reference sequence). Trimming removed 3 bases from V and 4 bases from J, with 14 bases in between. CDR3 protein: CASSFVEGASDTQYF. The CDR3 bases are TGTGCCAGCAGCTTTGTGGAGGGGGCGTCAGATACGCAGTATTTT.

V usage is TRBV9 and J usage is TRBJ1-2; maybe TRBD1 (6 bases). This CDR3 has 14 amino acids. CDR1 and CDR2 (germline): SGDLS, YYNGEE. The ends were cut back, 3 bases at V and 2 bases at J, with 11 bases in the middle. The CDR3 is CASSAPRGNYGYTF. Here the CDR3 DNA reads TGTGCCAGCAGCGCCCCTAGGGGGAACTATGGCTACACCTTC.

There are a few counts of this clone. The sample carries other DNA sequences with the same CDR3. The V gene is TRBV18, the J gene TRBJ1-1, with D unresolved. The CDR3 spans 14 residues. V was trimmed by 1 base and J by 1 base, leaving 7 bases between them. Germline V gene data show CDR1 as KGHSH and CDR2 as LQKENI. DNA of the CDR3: TGTGCCAGCTCACCACTGTCCAGGAACACTGAAGCTTTCTTT. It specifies CASSPLSRNTEAFF.

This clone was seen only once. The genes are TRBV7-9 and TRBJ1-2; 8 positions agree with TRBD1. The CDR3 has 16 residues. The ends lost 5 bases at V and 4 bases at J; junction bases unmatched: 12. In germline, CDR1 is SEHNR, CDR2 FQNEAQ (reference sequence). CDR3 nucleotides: TGTGCCAGCAGCCAAGGGACCAGGGGGACAGGCTATGGCTACACCTTC. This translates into CASSQGTRGTGYGYTF.

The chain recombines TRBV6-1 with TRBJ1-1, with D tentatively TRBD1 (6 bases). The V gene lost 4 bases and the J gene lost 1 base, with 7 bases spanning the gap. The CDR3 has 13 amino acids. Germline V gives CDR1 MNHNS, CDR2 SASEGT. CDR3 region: CASSGTENTEAFF. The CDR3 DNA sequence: TGTGCCAGCAGTGGGACAGAGAACACTGAAGCTTTCTTT.

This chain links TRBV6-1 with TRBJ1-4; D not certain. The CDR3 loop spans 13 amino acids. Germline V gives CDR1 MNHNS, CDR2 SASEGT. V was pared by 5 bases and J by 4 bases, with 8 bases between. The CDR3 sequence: CASSFVRNEKLFF. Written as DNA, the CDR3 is TGTGCCAGCAGTTTCGTCCGTAATGAAAAACTGTTTTTT.

The CDR3 here is CASSLLQNYEQYF. CDR3 nucleotides: TGCGCCAGCAGCTTGTTACAGAACTACGAGCAGTACTTC. The chain links TRBV5-1 to TRBJ2-7; D gene unclear. The CDR3 totals 13 residues. Trimming pared 1 base from V and 3 bases from J, leaving 8 bases between. Germline CDR1 reads SGHRS; CDR2 reads YFSETQ.

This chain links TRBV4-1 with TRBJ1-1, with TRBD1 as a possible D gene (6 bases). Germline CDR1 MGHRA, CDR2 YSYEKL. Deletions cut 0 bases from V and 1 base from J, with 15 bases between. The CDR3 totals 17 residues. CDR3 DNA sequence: TGCGCCAGCAGCCAAGATCGAGTCAGGGGTCCGAACACTGAAGCTTTCTTT. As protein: CASSQDRVRGPNTEAFF.

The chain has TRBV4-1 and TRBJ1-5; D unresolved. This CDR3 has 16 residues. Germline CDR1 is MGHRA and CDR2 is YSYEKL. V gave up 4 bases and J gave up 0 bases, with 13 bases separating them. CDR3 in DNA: TGCGCCAGCAGCCTTGCCCATACTCGTAGCAATCAGCCCCAGCATTTT. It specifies CASSLAHTRSNQPQHF.

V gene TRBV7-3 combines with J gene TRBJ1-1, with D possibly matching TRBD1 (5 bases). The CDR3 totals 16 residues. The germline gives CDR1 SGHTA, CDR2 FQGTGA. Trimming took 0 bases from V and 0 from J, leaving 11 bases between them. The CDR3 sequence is CASSLTGAGMNTEAFF. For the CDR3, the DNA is TGTGCCAGCAGCTTAACAGGGGCCGGCATGAACACTGAAGCTTTCTTT.

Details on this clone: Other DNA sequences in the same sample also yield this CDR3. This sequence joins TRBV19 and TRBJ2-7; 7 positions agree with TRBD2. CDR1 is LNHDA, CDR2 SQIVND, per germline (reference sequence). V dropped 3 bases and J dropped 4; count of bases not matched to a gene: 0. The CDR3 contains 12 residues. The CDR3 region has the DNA TGTGCCAGTAGTATGGGAGGGTACGAGCAGTACTTC. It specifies CASSMGGYEQYF. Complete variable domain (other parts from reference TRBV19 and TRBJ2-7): DGGITQSPKYLFRKEGQNVTLSCEQNLNHDAMYWYRQDPGQGLRLIYYSQIVNDFQKGDIAEGYSVSREKKESFPLTVTSAQKNPTAFYLCASSMGGYEQYFGPGTRLTVT.